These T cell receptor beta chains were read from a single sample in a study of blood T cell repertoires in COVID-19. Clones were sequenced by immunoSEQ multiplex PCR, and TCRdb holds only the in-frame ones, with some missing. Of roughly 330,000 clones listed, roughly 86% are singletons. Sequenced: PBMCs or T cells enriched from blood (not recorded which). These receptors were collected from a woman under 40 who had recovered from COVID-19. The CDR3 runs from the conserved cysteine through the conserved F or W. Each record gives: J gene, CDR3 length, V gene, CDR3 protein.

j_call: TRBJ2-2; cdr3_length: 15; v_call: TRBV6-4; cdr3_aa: CGSEGDRGQPGELFF
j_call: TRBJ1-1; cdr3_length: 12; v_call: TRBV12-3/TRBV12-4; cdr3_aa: CASSRQVSWRFF
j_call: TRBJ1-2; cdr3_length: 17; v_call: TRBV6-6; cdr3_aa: CASSPGRRMSSNYGYTF
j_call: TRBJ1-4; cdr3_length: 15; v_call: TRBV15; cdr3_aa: CATLKQYGGGEKLFF
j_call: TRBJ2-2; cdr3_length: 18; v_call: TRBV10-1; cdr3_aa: CASSESIAGGPLTGELFF
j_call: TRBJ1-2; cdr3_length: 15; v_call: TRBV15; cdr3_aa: CATSRVYRDSLSNTF
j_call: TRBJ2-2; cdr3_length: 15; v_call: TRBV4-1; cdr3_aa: CASSQQDRAGGELFF
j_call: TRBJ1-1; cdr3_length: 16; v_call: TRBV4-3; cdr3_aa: CASSQDSGLMNTEAFF
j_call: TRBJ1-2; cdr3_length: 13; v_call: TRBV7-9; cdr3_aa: CASSRTGTYGYTF
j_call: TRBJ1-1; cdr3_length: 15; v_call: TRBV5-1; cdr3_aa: CASSLVGGRDTEAFF
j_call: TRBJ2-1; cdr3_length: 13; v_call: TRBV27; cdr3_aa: CASSFRGWNEQFF
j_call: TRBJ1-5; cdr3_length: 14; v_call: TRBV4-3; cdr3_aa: CASSRGSGNQPQHF
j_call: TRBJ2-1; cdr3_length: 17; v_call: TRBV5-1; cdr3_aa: CASTHPKQASSYNEQFF
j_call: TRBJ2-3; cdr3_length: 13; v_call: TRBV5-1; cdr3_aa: CASSGQGTDTQYF
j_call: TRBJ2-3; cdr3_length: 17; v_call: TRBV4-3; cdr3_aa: CASSQREAGRLRDTQYF
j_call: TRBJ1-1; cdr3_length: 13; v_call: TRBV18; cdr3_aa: CASSRPGNTEAFF
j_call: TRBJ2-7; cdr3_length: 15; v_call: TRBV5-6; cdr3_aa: CASSWGGTISYEQYF
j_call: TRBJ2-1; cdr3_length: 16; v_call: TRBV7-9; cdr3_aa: CATHRPRVTNYNEQFF